The source of this TCR beta chain is a study of cytomegalovirus exposure and HLA in healthy donors (dated 2017 in TCRdb). In the study overall: An earlier analysis of approximately 550 of the donors reported 276 Gb of sequence data and some 120 million unique TCR beta sequences from 150 million to 200 million T cells. An early release covering roughly 580 HLA-typed donors comprised 250 to 350 gigabases of sequencing data and tens of millions of unique TCR sequences. Of the 300 to 450 genotyped donors, approximately 80% were placed in the genetic ancestry cluster associated with self-reported Caucasian donors. The study aimed to test whether signatures of past pathogen exposure could be identified by cataloging public T cell receptors. The study profiled the T cell repertoires of under 850 subjects by immunosequencing and related them to cytomegalovirus serostatus. Besides the first cohort of 666 subjects, a separate validation cohort made up of roughly 120 different subjects was used. The study combined high-throughput TCR immunosequencing, statistical association of individual TCRs with disease status, and machine learning to predict cytomegalovirus infection status. To study patterns of TCR occurrence, a later analysis re-analyzed previously published TCR beta repertoires from 666 donors and added high-resolution HLA genotyping. In the later analysis, no new phenotypic data were used to find candidate immune exposures; instead, reliance was placed on TCR beta sequences and their occurrence across donors. In an earlier analysis of 500 to 650 of the donors, high-throughput TCR beta sequencing was used to judge whether each TCR beta V gene segment behaved as functional or pseudogenic. Donor age, sex, ethnicity and CMV serostatus were compiled alongside the repertoire data. A later genetic analysis took genome-wide SNP genotypes for about 55% of the 666 donors and used that subset as a discovery cohort. All discovery cohort repertoires had been generated on a single sequencing platform. HLA typing included class I and class II loci at four-digit resolution. Typing coverage differed by locus: A, B, C, DRB1 and DQB1 were typed in roughly 629-630 donors, DQA1 in 500 to 550, DPA1 in 606, and DPB1 in around 440. Because of strong linkage in the cohort, five DR-DQ haplotypes were treated as single units for association and clustering. Among some 410 genotyped donors of the cohort, an average of 235,054 unique TCR beta nucleotide sequences were sequenced per donor, around 20% of them non-productive. What the authors observed across the whole study: Because HLA typing was unavailable for some donors at each locus, only the typed subset was used in association tests. A later analysis found that HLA-associated TCR beta chains were more clonally expanded and had lower generation probabilities than equally common non-associated chains. According to a later analysis, TCR association rates differed among HLA loci, with DRB1 alleles showing the most associated TCRs and HLA-C alleles showing the fewest. The authors suggested that the approach could potentially be generalized to other disease states and immunological phenotypes. Roughly uniform sequencing depth across donors was assumed in presence/absence analyses, although this assumption may not hold. A group of highly shared sequence variants was considered likely to be a technical artifact of the sequencing pipeline. According to a later genetic analysis, donors in an Asian-associated ancestry cluster had fewer N-insertions in productive TCRs than the roughly 660-donor mean. For the cohort, immune exposure information was limited to CMV serostatus. The classifier was reported to diagnose cytomegalovirus status with high specificity and sensitivity in both the original and validation cohorts. Several of the top co-occurrence clusters appeared to be linked to parvovirus B19, influenza, CMV and Epstein-Barr virus, according to a later analysis. A later genetic analysis associated a missense DCLRE1C variant with V-gene and J-gene trimming of TCR beta chains, and an independent cohort replicated the association. In a later analysis, most CMV-associated TCR beta chains were found to appear HLA-restricted, with HLA associations seemingly driven largely by CMV exposure. In vitro tests confirmed that three of the cytomegalovirus-associated TCR beta chains recognize cytomegalovirus antigens. A further reported finding was that TCR beta sequences accurately predicted the HLA-A and HLA-B alleles for most subjects in the first cohort. Because counts were too low, about 18 rarely observed V segments, including chromosome 9 orphons, were excluded from the earlier analysis of some 540 of the donors. In a later analysis, some 18,000 TCR beta sequences were associated with specific HLA alleles at a false discovery rate of 0.05. Strong co-occurrence of HLA alleles, especially DR and DQ, made assigning TCR associations to individual alleles difficult. While some public TCRs were present in many individuals, most TCR sequences turned up only very rarely across donors. Only TCR beta chains were sequenced in this cohort, and the absence of alpha or paired-chain data limited detectable features. A total of roughly 160 TCR beta chains were listed by the study as associated with cytomegalovirus. Correlated functional status among segregating V segments might be attributable to linkage disequilibrium, but an unknown experimental factor could not be ruled out. In an earlier analysis of about 600 of the donors, most TCR beta V segments appeared in productive rearrangements about 87% or about 30% of the time, broadly matching IMGT annotations.

In total, fewer than 750 healthy bone marrow donors made up the cohort. Cohort members were all nominally healthy when sampled, although unrecorded immune exposures were likely present. The donor tested CMV seropositive and was one of the 289 seropositive cohort members. Every donor gave a peripheral blood sample, and the peripheral blood mononuclear cells from that sample were used for TCR beta sequencing. The Qiagen DNeasy Blood Extraction Kit was used to extract genomic DNA from the blood cell samples. Note on this clone: Its recognized antigen is unknown. No clone much larger than this one lies a single base away; base qualities are absent.

Libraries came from the immunoSEQ multiplex PCR assay. A mixture of 60 forward primers for TCR Vbeta segments and 13 reverse primers for TCR Jbeta segments was used in the multiplex PCR. The CDR3 region of rearranged TCR beta genes was amplified from genomic DNA by a multiplex PCR assay. The amplified TCR beta libraries were sequenced on the Illumina HiSeq System as 87-base-pair reads. The authors' pipeline ran thus. Across the 670 or so repertoires, a later analysis counted tens of millions of unique TCR beta chains, around 10 million of which were shared by at least two donors. Raw reads were error-corrected and collapsed into unique sequences by a nearest-neighbor algorithm in which closely related sequences were merged to remove PCR and sequencing errors. To assign V, D and J gene segments, CDR3 sequences were aligned to IMGT reference sequences. Each retained sequence needed at least a six-nucleotide match to both a V gene segment and a J gene segment. Rearrangements were called productive when the CDR3 lacked stop codons and stayed in frame with V and J; all others were non-productive. CDR3 was defined by IMGT convention, running from the second conserved V-encoded cysteine to the conserved J-encoded phenylalanine. In an earlier analysis of around 570 of the donors, sequences lacking an unambiguous match to a single V gene segment were excluded. In an earlier analysis of almost 600 of the donors, a V segment was called functional when productive rearrangements were above 56.7%, and segregating when the standard deviation between donors exceeded 5%. A statistical classification framework was built for diagnosing cytomegalovirus status from the catalog of TCR beta chain sequences. In a later analysis, TCR nucleotide sequences were compared against IMGT/GENE-DB human TR gene sequences so that V and J genes could be assigned. In a later analysis, CDR3 sequences and most-parsimonious VDJ recombination scenarios were assigned using the TCRdist pipeline. In a later analysis, each TCR beta chain was defined by its CDR3 amino acid sequence together with its V-gene family, and reads lacking a unique V-gene family were excluded. A later analysis removed 450 to 600 highly shared, low-generation-probability nucleotide sequences to deal with suspected cross-contamination and a sequencing artifact. In a later analysis, a clonal expansion index was calculated for each public chain from normalized within-repertoire ranks of inferred template counts. A later analysis computed generation probabilities with a VDJ recombination model fitted to out-of-frame rearrangements, and checked the results against IGoR. In a later analysis, hypergeometric tests were used to score TCR-TCR, TCR-HLA and TCR-CMV co-occurrence, with a repertoire-size bias correction applied to TCR pairs. To estimate false discovery rates, a later analysis permuted the HLA or CMV assignments 20 times. In a later analysis, co-occurring TCRs were grouped with DBSCAN, and TCRdist sequence similarity was added when clustering was performed within HLA-allele-positive subsets. Repertoires with fewer than 30,000 or more than 120,000 public chains, plus five repertoires with anomalous nucleotide sharing, were excluded from co-occurrence clustering. Imported from immuneACCESS, the table was reduced by TCRdb to in-frame sequences with V and J called. These copies leave out some clones; in studies compared against another copy, an unresolved V gene accounts for under half, and the cause of the remainder is not known. V, J and clone size were drawn from that table, and D and trimming were deduced from the DNA. The sample table shows around 160,000 clones, and roughly four fifths are seen once. The ten biggest clones cover 3.5% to 5% of the sample.

The sequenced material came from PBMCs. This receptor was obtained from a man over 45 in good health and CMV-seropositive.

In nucleotides, the sequence is TGTGCCAGCACTCTTATTGGGGCCCTCTCCTACGAGCAGTACTTC. Translated, it gives CASTLIGALSYEQYF. Recombination joined TRBV7-9 with TRBJ2-7; a weak D assignment points to TRBD1 (5 bases agree). The CDR3 starts with the cysteine, ends with the phenylalanine, and has 15 residues. The sequence is cut down to CDR3 DNA, 45 bases in frame from base 1. The germline V gene (reference sequence) gives CDR1 as SEHNR and CDR2 as FQNEAQ. V drops 7 bases and J drops 0 bases, leaving 16 bases in between.